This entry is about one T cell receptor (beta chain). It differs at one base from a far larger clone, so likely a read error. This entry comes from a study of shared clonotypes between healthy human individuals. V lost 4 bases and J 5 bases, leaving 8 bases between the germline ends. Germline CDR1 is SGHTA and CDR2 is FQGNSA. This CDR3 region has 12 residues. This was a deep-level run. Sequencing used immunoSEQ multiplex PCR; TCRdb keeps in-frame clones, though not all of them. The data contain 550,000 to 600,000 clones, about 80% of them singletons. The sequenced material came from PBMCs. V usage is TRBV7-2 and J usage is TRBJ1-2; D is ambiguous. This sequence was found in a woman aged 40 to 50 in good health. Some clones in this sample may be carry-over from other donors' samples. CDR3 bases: TGTGCCAGCAGCTCAGTGGGGTATGGCTACACCTTC. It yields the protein CASSSVGYGYTF.